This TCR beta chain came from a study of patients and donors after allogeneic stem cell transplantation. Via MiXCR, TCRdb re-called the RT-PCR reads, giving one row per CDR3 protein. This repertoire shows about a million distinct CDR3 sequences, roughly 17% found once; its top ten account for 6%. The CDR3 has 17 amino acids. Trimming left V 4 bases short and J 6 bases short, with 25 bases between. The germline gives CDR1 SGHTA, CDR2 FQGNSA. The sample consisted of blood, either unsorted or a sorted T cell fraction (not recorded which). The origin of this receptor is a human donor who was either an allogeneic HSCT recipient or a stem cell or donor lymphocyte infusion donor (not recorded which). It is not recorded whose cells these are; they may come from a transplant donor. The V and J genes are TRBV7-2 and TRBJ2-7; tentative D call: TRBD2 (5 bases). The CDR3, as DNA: TGTGCCAGCAGCTATTTTGAAAGTAAACTAGAGGTCTCCGAGCAGTACTTC. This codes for CASSYFESKLEVSEQYF.